This is a list of T cell receptor beta chains from one sample in a study of blood T cell repertoires in COVID-19. TCRdb keeps only in-frame clones here, not all; method: immunoSEQ multiplex PCR. The repertoire holds approximately 300,000 clones, with 89% as singletons. The sample taken for sequencing was peripheral blood. These receptors came from a woman aged 30 to 39 with COVID-19, enrolled during active disease. The CDR3 runs from the conserved cysteine through the conserved F or W. Fields, in order: clone size, D gene, V gene, CDR3 length, J gene, CDR3 DNA, CDR3 protein. A D gene is named only where the DNA matches it firmly. Size is stated for part of the rows, as once, few or many counts, or as a class when the clone is expanded.

clone size: .; D gene: .; V gene: TRBV7-2; CDR3 length: 14; J gene: TRBJ1-2; CDR3 DNA: TGTGCCAGCAGCTTAAAAGGAGCAGCCTATGGCTACACCTTC; CDR3 protein: CASSLKGAAYGYTF
clone size: .; D gene: TRBD1; V gene: TRBV7-9; CDR3 length: 14; J gene: TRBJ2-3; CDR3 DNA: TGTGCCAGCAGCTTAGCCGGGACAGGTGATACGCAGTATTTT; CDR3 protein: CASSLAGTGDTQYF
clone size: .; D gene: .; V gene: TRBV19; CDR3 length: 15; J gene: TRBJ1-1; CDR3 DNA: TGTGCCAGTAGTATAGATGTCCCAGAGAACACTGAAGCTTTCTTT; CDR3 protein: CASSIDVPENTEAFF
clone size: .; D gene: .; V gene: TRBV6-5; CDR3 length: 14; J gene: TRBJ2-5; CDR3 DNA: TGTGCCAGCAGTCGCGGGTGGGACCAAGAGACCCAGTACTTC; CDR3 protein: CASSRGWDQETQYF
clone size: .; D gene: .; V gene: TRBV7-9; CDR3 length: 13; J gene: TRBJ1-5; CDR3 DNA: TGTGCCAGCAGTTCGAGCGCAGATTCACCCCAGCATTTT; CDR3 protein: CASSSSADSPQHF
clone size: .; D gene: .; V gene: TRBV5-4; CDR3 length: 18; J gene: TRBJ1-3; CDR3 DNA: TGTGCCAGCAGCTTTGACACCCCCGAAGATTTCTCTGGAAACACCATATATTTT; CDR3 protein: CASSFDTPEDFSGNTIYF
clone size: .; D gene: .; V gene: TRBV19; CDR3 length: 14; J gene: TRBJ1-5; CDR3 DNA: TGTGCCAGTAGTTCCAGGGTAAGCAATCAGCCCCAGCATTTT; CDR3 protein: CASSSRVSNQPQHF
clone size: .; D gene: TRBD1; V gene: TRBV7-2; CDR3 length: 14; J gene: TRBJ1-2; CDR3 DNA: TGTGCCAGCAGCCCAGACAGGGCGTTTAACGGCTACACCTTC; CDR3 protein: CASSPDRAFNGYTF
clone size: .; D gene: .; V gene: TRBV7-9; CDR3 length: 14; J gene: TRBJ1-1; CDR3 DNA: TGTGCCAGCAGACCCCAGGGTCTGGACACTGAAGCTTTCTTT; CDR3 protein: CASRPQGLDTEAFF
clone size: .; D gene: .; V gene: TRBV2; CDR3 length: 14; J gene: TRBJ1-2; CDR3 DNA: TGTGCCAGCAGTGGCCGAATTGACAGCTATGGCTACACCTTC; CDR3 protein: CASSGRIDSYGYTF
clone size: .; D gene: .; V gene: TRBV4-1; CDR3 length: 15; J gene: TRBJ1-2; CDR3 DNA: TGCGCCAGCAGCCAAGATTCCAGGGCCACCTATGGCTACACCTTC; CDR3 protein: CASSQDSRATYGYTF
clone size: .; D gene: .; V gene: TRBV7-9; CDR3 length: 13; J gene: TRBJ2-5; CDR3 DNA: TGTGCCAGCAAGGGCCAGGGTCCAGAGACCCAGTACTTC; CDR3 protein: CASKGQGPETQYF
clone size: .; D gene: .; V gene: TRBV4-2; CDR3 length: 15; J gene: TRBJ2-7; CDR3 DNA: TGTGCCAGCAGCCCGGAGGGCGGGGCAGCCTACGAGCAGTACTTC; CDR3 protein: CASSPEGGAAYEQYF
clone size: .; D gene: .; V gene: TRBV7-6; CDR3 length: 14; J gene: TRBJ1-5; CDR3 DNA: TGTGCCAGCAGCAAGACAGTTAGCAATCAGCCCCAGCATTTT; CDR3 protein: CASSKTVSNQPQHF
clone size: .; D gene: .; V gene: TRBV27; CDR3 length: 13; J gene: TRBJ1-1; CDR3 DNA: TGTGCCAGCAGTTTACTAAGAGGCACTGAAGCTTTCTTT; CDR3 protein: CASSLLRGTEAFF
clone size: .; D gene: TRBD2; V gene: TRBV6-6; CDR3 length: 13; J gene: TRBJ2-5; CDR3 DNA: TGTGCCAGCAGGGGACTAGCGCAAGAGACCCAGTACTTC; CDR3 protein: CASRGLAQETQYF
clone size: once; D gene: .; V gene: TRBV4-1; CDR3 length: 15; J gene: TRBJ1-1; CDR3 DNA: TGCGCCAGCAGCCAATTCCCCAGGGGCAGGTCTGAAGCTTTCTTT; CDR3 protein: CASSQFPRGRSEAFF
clone size: .; D gene: .; V gene: TRBV3-1/TRBV3-2; CDR3 length: 13; J gene: TRBJ2-1; CDR3 DNA: TGTGCCACTAAACTCCCGGGACATAGTGAGCAGTTCTTC; CDR3 protein: CATKLPGHSEQFF
clone size: once; D gene: .; V gene: TRBV28; CDR3 length: 13; J gene: TRBJ1-1; CDR3 DNA: TGTGCCAGCAGACCCCAGGGAGGCACTGAAGCTTTCTTT; CDR3 protein: CASRPQGGTEAFF
clone size: .; D gene: TRBD1; V gene: TRBV6-5; CDR3 length: 14; J gene: TRBJ1-2; CDR3 DNA: TGTGCCAGCAGTCAGACAGGGGGCCTGGGGGGCTACACCTTC; CDR3 protein: CASSQTGGLGGYTF
clone size: .; D gene: TRBD1; V gene: TRBV6-5; CDR3 length: 13; J gene: TRBJ2-2; CDR3 DNA: TGTGCCAGCAGTTGGACAGGGGACGGGGAGCTGTTTTTT; CDR3 protein: CASSWTGDGELFF
clone size: .; D gene: .; V gene: TRBV3-1/TRBV3-2; CDR3 length: 15; J gene: TRBJ1-2; CDR3 DNA: TGTGCCAGCAGCCAAGGGAGGAAAGCCCAATATGGCTACACCTTC; CDR3 protein: CASSQGRKAQYGYTF